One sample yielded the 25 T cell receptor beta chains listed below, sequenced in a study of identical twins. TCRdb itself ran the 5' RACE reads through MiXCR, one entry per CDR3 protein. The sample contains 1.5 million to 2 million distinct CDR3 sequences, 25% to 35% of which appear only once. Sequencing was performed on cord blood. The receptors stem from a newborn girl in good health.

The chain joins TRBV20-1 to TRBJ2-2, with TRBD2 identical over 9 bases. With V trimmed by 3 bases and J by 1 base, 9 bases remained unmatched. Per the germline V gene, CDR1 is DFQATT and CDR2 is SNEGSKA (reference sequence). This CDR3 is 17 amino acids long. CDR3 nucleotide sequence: TGCAGTGCTAGCTCCGTATCTAGCGGGAAGAACACCGGGGAGCTGTTTTTT. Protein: CSASSVSSGKNTGELFF.

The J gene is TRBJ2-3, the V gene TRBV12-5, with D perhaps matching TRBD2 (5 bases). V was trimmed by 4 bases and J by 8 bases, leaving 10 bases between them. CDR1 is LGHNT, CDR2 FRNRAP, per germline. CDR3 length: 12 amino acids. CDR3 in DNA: TGTGCTAGTGGTTCGGGGTTCGGTACGCAGTATTTT. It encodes CASGSGFGTQYF.

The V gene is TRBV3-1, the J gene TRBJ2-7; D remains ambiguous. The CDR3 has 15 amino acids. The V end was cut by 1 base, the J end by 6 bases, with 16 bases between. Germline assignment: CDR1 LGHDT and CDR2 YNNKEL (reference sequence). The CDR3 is CASSQVMVLGAEQYF. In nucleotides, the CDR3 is TGTGCCAGCAGCCAAGTTATGGTCCTAGGTGCCGAGCAGTACTTC.

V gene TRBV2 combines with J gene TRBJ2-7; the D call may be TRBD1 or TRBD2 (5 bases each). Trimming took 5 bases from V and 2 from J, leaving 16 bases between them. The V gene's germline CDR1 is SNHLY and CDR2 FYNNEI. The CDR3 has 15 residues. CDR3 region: CASSHRSRGTYEQYF. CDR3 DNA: TGTGCCAGCAGTCACAGGTCGAGGGGCACCTACGAGCAGTACTTC.

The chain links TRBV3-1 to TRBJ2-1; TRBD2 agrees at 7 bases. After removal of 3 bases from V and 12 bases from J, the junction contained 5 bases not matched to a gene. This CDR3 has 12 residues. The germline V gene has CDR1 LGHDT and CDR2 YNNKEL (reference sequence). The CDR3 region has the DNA TGTGCCAGCAGCCATCGGTGGGGGGGGCAGTTCTTC. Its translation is CASSHRWGGQFF.

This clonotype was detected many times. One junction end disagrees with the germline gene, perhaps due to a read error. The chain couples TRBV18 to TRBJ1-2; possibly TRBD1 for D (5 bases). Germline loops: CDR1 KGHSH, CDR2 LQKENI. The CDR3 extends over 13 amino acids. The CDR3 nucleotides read TGCGCCAGCAGCCCGACAGCTAACTATGGCTACACCTTC. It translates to CASSPTANYGYTF.

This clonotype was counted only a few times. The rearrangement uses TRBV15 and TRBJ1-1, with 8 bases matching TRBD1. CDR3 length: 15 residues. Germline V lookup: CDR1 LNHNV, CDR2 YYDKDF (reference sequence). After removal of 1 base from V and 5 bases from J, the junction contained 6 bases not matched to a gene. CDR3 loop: CATSRAEDRETEAFF. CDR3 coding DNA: TGTGCCACCAGCAGAGCCGAGGACAGGGAGACTGAAGCTTTCTTT.

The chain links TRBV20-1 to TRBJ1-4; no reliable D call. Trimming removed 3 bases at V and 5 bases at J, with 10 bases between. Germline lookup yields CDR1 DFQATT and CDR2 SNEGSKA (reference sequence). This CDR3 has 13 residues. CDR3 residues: CSASRTLNEKLFF. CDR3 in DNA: TGCAGTGCTAGCCGGACTCTCAATGAAAAACTGTTTTTT.

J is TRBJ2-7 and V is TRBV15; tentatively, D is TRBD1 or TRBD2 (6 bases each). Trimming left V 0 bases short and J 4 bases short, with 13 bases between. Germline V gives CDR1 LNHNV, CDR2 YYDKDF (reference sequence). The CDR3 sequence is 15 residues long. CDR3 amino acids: CATSRDHTGRYEQYF. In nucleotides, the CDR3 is TGTGCCACCAGCAGAGATCATACAGGGAGGTACGAGCAGTACTTC.

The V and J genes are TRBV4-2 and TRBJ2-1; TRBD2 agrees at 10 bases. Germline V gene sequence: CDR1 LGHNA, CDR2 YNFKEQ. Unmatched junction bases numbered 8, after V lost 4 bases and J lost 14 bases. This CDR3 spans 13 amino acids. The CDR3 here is CASSPPLAGVKFF. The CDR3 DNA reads TGTGCCAGCAGCCCTCCGCTAGCGGGAGTAAAGTTCTTC.

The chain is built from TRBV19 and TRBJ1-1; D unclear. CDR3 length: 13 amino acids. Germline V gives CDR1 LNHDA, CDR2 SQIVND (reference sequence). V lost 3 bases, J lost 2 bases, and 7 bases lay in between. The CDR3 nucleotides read TGTGCCAGTAGTATGCACAGTAACACTGAAGCTTTCTTT. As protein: CASSMHSNTEAFF.

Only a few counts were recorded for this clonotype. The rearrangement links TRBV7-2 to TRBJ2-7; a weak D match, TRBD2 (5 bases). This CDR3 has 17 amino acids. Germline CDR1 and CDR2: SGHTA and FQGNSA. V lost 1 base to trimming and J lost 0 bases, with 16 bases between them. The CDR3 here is CASSLVRTAISSYEQYF. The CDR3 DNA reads TGTGCCAGCAGCTTAGTTCGGACTGCGATAAGCTCCTACGAGCAGTACTTC.

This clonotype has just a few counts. The CDR3 coding sequence is TGTGCCAGCACCGGGACAGGGGGCCACGAGCAGTACTTC. This sequence encodes CASTGTGGHEQYF. The gene calls are TRBV27 and TRBJ2-7, with 12 bases lining up with TRBD1. The CDR3 contains 13 residues. Germline assignment: CDR1 MNHEY and CDR2 SMNVEV (reference sequence). The V segment lost 7 bases and the J segment 5 bases; nucleotides outside the gene matches: 3.

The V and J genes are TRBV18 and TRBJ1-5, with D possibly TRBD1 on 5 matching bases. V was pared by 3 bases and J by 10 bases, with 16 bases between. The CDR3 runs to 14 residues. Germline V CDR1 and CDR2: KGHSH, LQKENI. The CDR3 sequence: CASSPGQGIVPQHF. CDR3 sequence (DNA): TGTGCCAGCTCACCTGGGCAGGGAATTGTCCCCCAGCATTTT.

This CDR3 is CASTDSVSLRTDTQYF. The DNA of the CDR3 is TGTGCCAGCACCGATTCGGTTTCTCTTCGCACAGATACGCAGTATTTT. The rearrangement links TRBV6-2 or TRBV6-3 to TRBJ2-3; D call uncertain. This CDR3 spans 16 amino acids. V lost 7 bases to trimming and J lost 1 base, with 18 bases between them. Germline values: CDR1 MNHEY, CDR2 SVGEGT.

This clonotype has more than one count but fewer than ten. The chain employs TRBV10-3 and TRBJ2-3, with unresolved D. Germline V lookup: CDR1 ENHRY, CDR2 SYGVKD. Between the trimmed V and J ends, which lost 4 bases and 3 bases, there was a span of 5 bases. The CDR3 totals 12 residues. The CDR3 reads CAISVDTDTQYF. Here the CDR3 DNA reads TGTGCCATCAGTGTGGATACAGATACGCAGTATTTT.

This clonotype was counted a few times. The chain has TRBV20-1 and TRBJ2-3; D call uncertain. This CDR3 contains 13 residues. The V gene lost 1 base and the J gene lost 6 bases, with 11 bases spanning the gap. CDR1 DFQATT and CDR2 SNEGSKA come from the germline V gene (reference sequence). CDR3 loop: CSARAGRPDTQYF. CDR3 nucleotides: TGCAGTGCTAGAGCTGGACGTCCTGATACGCAGTATTTT.

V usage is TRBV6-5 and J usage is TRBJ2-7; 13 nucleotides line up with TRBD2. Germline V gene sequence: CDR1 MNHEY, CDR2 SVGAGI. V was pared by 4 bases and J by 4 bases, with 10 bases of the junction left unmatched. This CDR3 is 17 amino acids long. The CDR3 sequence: CASSSHRLAGGVYEQYF. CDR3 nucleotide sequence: TGTGCCAGCAGTTCTCACCGACTAGCGGGAGGAGTATACGAGCAGTACTTC.

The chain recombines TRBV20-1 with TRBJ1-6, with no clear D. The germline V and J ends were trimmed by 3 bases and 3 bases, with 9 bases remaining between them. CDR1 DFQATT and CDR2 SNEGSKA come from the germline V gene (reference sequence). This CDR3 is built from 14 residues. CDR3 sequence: CSASVRGYNSPLHF. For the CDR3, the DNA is TGCAGTGCTAGCGTCCGGGGCTATAATTCACCCCTCCACTTT.

In nucleotides, the CDR3 is TGCGCCAGCAGCCAAGAGGGGATTAGATTGGTCAATGAGCAGTTCTTC. Protein: CASSQEGIRLVNEQFF. V usage is TRBV4-1 and J usage is TRBJ2-1; D unclear. Germline V lookup: CDR1 MGHRA, CDR2 YSYEKL. V lost 0 bases and J lost 6, with 15 bases in between. The CDR3 is 16 amino acids.

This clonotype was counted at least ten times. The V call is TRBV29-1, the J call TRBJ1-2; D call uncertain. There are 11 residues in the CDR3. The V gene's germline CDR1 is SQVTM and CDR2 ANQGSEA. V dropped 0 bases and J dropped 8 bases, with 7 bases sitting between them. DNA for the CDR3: TGCAGCGTTGAAGATCTATGGGGCTACACCTTC. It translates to CSVEDLWGYTF.

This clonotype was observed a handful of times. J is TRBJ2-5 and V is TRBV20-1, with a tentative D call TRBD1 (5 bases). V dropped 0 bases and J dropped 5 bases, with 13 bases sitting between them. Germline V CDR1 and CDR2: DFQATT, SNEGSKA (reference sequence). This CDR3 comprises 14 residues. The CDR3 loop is CSARDLREMETQYF. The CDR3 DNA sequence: TGCAGTGCTAGAGATCTCAGGGAAATGGAGACCCAGTACTTC.

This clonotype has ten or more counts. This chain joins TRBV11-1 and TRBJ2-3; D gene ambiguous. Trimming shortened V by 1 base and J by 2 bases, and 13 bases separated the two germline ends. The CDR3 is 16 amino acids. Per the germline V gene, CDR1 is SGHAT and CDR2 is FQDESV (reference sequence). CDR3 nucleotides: TGTGCCAGCAGCTTAGATAGGGCGGCGACCACAGATACGCAGTATTTT. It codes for CASSLDRAATTDTQYF. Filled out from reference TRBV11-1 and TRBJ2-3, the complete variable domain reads EAEVAQSPRYKITEKSQAVAFWCDPISGHATLYWYRQILGQGPELLVQFQDESVVDDSQLPKDRFSAERLKGVDSTLKIQPAELGDSAMYLCASSLDRAATTDTQYFGPGTRLTVL.

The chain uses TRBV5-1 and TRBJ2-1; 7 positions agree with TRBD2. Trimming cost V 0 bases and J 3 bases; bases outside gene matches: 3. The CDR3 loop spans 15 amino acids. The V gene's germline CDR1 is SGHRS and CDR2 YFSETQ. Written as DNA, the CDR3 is TGCGCCAGCAGCTTGGGTAGCGGGTACTACAATGAGCAGTTCTTC. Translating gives CASSLGSGYYNEQFF.

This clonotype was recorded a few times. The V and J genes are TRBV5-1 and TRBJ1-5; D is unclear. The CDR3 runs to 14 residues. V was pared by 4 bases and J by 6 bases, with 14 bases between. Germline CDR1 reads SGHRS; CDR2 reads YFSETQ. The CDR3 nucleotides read TGCGCCAGCAGCGTCGGCCCAATCCCTCAGCCCCAGCATTTT. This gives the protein CASSVGPIPQPQHF.